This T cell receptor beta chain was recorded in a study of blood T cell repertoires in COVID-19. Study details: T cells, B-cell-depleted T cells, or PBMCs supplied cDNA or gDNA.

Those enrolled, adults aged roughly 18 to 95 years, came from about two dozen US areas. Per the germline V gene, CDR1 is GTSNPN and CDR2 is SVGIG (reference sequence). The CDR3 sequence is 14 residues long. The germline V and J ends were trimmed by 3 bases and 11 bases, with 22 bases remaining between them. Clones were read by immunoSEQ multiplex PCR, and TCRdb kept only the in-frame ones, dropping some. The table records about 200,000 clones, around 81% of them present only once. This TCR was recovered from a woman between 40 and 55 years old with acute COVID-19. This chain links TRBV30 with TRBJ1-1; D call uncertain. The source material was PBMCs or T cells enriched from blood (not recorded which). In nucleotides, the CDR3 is TGTGCCTGGAGGGATAGCCCGGCGGGGTCGAGGGCTTTCTTT. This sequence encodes CAWRDSPAGSRAFF.